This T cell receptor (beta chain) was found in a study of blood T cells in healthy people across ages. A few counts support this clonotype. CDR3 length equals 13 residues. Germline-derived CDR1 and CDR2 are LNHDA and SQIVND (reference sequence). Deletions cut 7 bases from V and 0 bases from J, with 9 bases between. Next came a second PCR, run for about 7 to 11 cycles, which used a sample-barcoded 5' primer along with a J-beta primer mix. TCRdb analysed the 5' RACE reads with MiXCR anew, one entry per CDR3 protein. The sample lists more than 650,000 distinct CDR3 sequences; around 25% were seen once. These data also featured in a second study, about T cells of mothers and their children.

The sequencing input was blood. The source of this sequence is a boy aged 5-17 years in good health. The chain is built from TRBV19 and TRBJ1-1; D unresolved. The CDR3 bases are TGTGCCAGTATGGACGGCATGAACACTGAAGCTTTCTTT. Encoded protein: CASMDGMNTEAFF.